The 21 T cell receptor beta chains presented below share a single source sample, sequenced in a study of T cell changes during pregnancy in multiple sclerosis. Here immunoSEQ multiplex PCR was the method, and the copy in TCRdb shows in-frame clones only, minus some. In the table there are about 13,000 clones, more than 70% of which are singletons. Sequenced material: CD8+ T cells from peripheral blood mononuclear cells, taken in the first trimester of pregnancy. All receptors derive from a female donor with multiple sclerosis, enrolled in a pregnancy study.

The V call is TRBV25-1, the J call TRBJ1-2; D uncertain. Trimming took 2 bases from V and 4 from J, leaving 8 bases between them. CDR3 length: 13 residues. Germline V lookup: CDR1 MGHDK, CDR2 SYGVNS. DNA for the CDR3: TGTGCCAGCAGTGAAAGATTCGGCTATGGCTACACCTTC. This translates into CASSERFGYGYTF.

The rearrangement links TRBV7-9 to TRBJ2-1, with D tentatively TRBD2 (5 bases). Germline V CDR1 and CDR2: SEHNR, FQNEAQ (reference sequence). CDR3 length equals 16 residues. V was pared by 1 base and J by 6 bases, with 16 bases between. This CDR3 reads CASSLVERELINEQFF. The CDR3 region has the DNA TGTGCCAGCAGCTTAGTGGAACGGGAACTGATCAATGAGCAGTTCTTC.

By frequency in the sample, this clone is medium-sized. The rearrangement uses TRBV4-1 and TRBJ2-6, with D possibly being TRBD1 (6 bases). Germline V gives CDR1 MGHRA, CDR2 YSYEKL. The CDR3 runs 16 residues. V was pared by 1 base and J by 2 bases, with 9 bases between. The CDR3 DNA sequence: TGCGCCAGCAGCCAAGGGCAGGGGACTGGGGCCAACGTCCTGACTTTC. It translates to CASSQGQGTGANVLTF.

This chain links TRBV7-9 with TRBJ2-7; 7 positions match TRBD1. The J segment lost 2 bases and the V segment lost 5 bases, leaving 0 bases of the junction unmatched. CDR1 is SEHNR and CDR2 is FQNEAQ in the germline V gene (reference sequence). The CDR3 is made up of 12 amino acids. In nucleotides, the CDR3 is TGTGCCAGCAGCCAGGGGGCCTACGAGCAGTACTTC. Translating it yields CASSQGAYEQYF.

This chain joins TRBV9 and TRBJ2-7; the match to TRBD2 covers 8 bases. Trimming cost V 0 bases and J 4 bases; bases outside gene matches: 6. This CDR3 has 15 residues. Germline-derived CDR1 and CDR2 are SGDLS and YYNGEE. CDR3 DNA sequence: TGTGCCAGCAGCGTAGCGGGAGGGGACCAGTACGAGCAGTACTTC. This codes for CASSVAGGDQYEQYF.

The chain links TRBV5-4 to TRBJ1-2, with TRBD1 matching over 7 bases. Trimming at V came to 1 base and at J to 2 bases, leaving 11 bases not matched to a gene. This CDR3 has 17 amino acids. In germline, CDR1 is SGHNT, CDR2 YYREEE (reference sequence). CDR3 sequence: CASSLYRGELQNYGYTF. CDR3 sequence (DNA): TGTGCCAGCAGCTTGTACAGGGGAGAATTGCAGAACTATGGCTACACCTTC.

The chain recombines TRBV28 with TRBJ1-4; maybe TRBD1 (6 bases). From germline, CDR1 is MDHEN and CDR2 SYDVKM. The CDR3 runs 15 residues. The ends were cut back, 10 bases at V and 0 bases at J, with 15 bases in the middle. The CDR3 sequence: CAIMGTPATNEKLFF. The CDR3 region has the DNA TGTGCCATCATGGGGACACCCGCAACTAATGAAAAACTGTTTTTT.

The rearrangement links TRBV19 to TRBJ2-3; TRBD2 agrees at 9 bases. With V trimmed by 7 bases and J by 2 bases, 19 bases remained unmatched. This CDR3 region has 19 residues. CDR1 is LNHDA, CDR2 SQIVND, per germline (reference sequence). In nucleotides, the CDR3 is TGTGCCAGTACCTCACAGGGCCTAGCGGGGACGGCAGTCACAGATACGCAGTATTTT. As protein: CASTSQGLAGTAVTDTQYF.

The CDR3 DNA reads TGTGCCAGCAGTTTGGGGCAGGGAAATTCACCCCTCCACTTT. Its protein product is CASSLGQGNSPLHF. This chain joins TRBV28 and TRBJ1-6; TRBD1 is a possible D gene (5 bases). CDR1 is MDHEN and CDR2 is SYDVKM in the germline V gene. V was trimmed by 3 bases and J by 7 bases, leaving 10 bases between them. The CDR3 is made up of 14 amino acids.

The chain carries TRBV4-3 and TRBJ1-1; 9 bases agree with TRBD1. After removal of 0 bases from V and 4 bases from J, the junction contained 6 bases not matched to a gene. This CDR3 has 16 residues. CDR1 and CDR2 (germline): LGHNA, YSLEER. The CDR3: CASSQDRGDRVTEAFF. CDR3 DNA: TGCGCCAGCAGCCAAGATCGGGGGGACAGGGTCACTGAAGCTTTCTTT.

The chain carries TRBV6-5 and TRBJ2-7; tentative D call: TRBD1 (6 bases). V lost 0 bases and J 3 bases, leaving 6 bases between the germline ends. Germline values: CDR1 MNHEY, CDR2 SVGAGI. The CDR3 runs to 13 residues. As DNA, the CDR3 is TGTGCCAGCAGTTACTCACAGGGCTACGAGCAGTACTTC. This sequence encodes CASSYSQGYEQYF.

This clone was seen just once. This chain links TRBV7-9 with TRBJ1-1; D gene unclear. The germline V gene has CDR1 SEHNR and CDR2 FQNEAQ (reference sequence). This CDR3 contains 13 residues. The ends were cut back, 1 base at V and 6 bases at J, with 9 bases in the middle. The CDR3: CASSLGSDPEAFF. The CDR3, as DNA: TGTGCCAGCAGCTTAGGCAGCGACCCTGAAGCTTTCTTT.

The rearrangement joins TRBV9 to TRBJ2-1, with D possibly matching TRBD1 (6 bases). The CDR3 has 13 residues. Germline loops: CDR1 SGDLS, CDR2 YYNGEE. V was clipped by 3 bases and J by 9 bases, with 13 bases between them. The CDR3 coding sequence is TGTGCCAGCAGCGCGGACAGCGGCACTGAGCAGTTCTTC. Its translation: CASSADSGTEQFF.

The gene calls are TRBV13 and TRBJ2-5; TRBD2 aligns across 12 bases. The J call may be wrong; the DNA end is better matched by TRBJ2-7. CDR1 and CDR2 from the germline V gene are PRHDT and FYEKMQ (reference sequence). The CDR3 is made up of 15 amino acids. The CDR3 DNA sequence: TGTGCCAGCAGCATCGGACTAGCGGGAAGCTACGAGCAGTACTTC. Protein product: CASSIGLAGSYEQYF.

CDR3 in amino acids: CASKGGGADTDTQYF. DNA for the CDR3: TGTGCCAGCAAGGGCGGGGGGGCCGACACAGATACGCAGTATTTT. The chain recombines TRBV28 with TRBJ2-3, with 9 nucleotides matching TRBD2. The CDR3 covers 15 residues. V shed 7 bases and J 2 bases; nucleotides not matched to a gene: 7. Germline loops: CDR1 MDHEN, CDR2 SYDVKM.

The chain couples TRBV9 to TRBJ1-1; 8 bases fit TRBD1. The CDR3 is 13 amino acids. CDR1 and CDR2 (germline): SGDLS, YYNGEE. Trimming at V came to 4 bases and at J to 4 bases, leaving 3 bases not matched to a gene. Here the CDR3 reads CASSTGQGTEAFF. The CDR3 DNA is TGTGCCAGCAGCACCGGACAGGGCACTGAAGCTTTCTTT.

By frequency in the sample, this clone is medium-sized (0.01 to 0.1%). The chain joins TRBV4-2 to TRBJ2-6; a possible D gene is TRBD2 (5 bases). Trimming removed 2 bases from V and 0 bases from J, with 5 bases in between. The CDR3 covers 15 residues. Per the germline V gene, CDR1 is LGHNA and CDR2 is YNFKEQ. CDR3 DNA: TGTGCCAGCAGCCAACGGGACTCTGGGGCCAACGTCCTGACTTTC. Encoded protein: CASSQRDSGANVLTF.

The chain is built from TRBV19 and TRBJ2-7; perhaps TRBD1 as D (6 bases). The CDR3 extends over 17 amino acids. The germline CDR1 and CDR2 sequences are LNHDA and SQIVND (reference sequence). V was cut by 6 bases and J by 3 bases, with 24 bases left in between. The chain's CDR3 is CASRPNHPQGRVYEQYF. The CDR3 bases are TGTGCCAGTAGACCGAATCACCCTCAGGGGAGAGTCTACGAGCAGTACTTC. Supplemented by reference TRBV19 and TRBJ2-7, the full variable domain reads DGGITQSPKYLFRKEGQNVTLSCEQNLNHDAMYWYRQDPGQGLRLIYYSQIVNDFQKGDIAEGYSVSREKKESFPLTVTSAQKNPTAFYLCASRPNHPQGRVYEQYFGPGTRLTVT.

The rearrangement joins TRBV6-4 to TRBJ2-7, with 14 bases aligning to TRBD2. V lost 0 bases, J lost 6 bases, and 1 base stayed unmatched. The length of the CDR3 is 15 residues. CDR1 and CDR2 from the germline V gene are MRHNA and SNTAGT. The CDR3 region has the DNA TGTGCCAGCAGTGACTCGACTAGCGGGGGGGCCGAGCAGTACTTC. Translation gives CASSDSTSGGAEQYF.

This chain joins TRBV13 and TRBJ1-1; 9 bases fit TRBD1. The germline V gene has CDR1 PRHDT and CDR2 FYEKMQ (reference sequence). CDR3 length: 15 amino acids. V lost 5 bases and J lost 1; bases outside the gene matches: 5. CDR3: CASSNPGQGNTEAFF. The DNA of the CDR3 is TGTGCCAGCAGCAACCCGGGACAGGGGAACACTGAAGCTTTCTTT. Together with reference TRBV13 and TRBJ1-1, the CDR3 gives the full variable domain: AAGVIQSPRHLIKEKRETATLKCYPIPRHDTVYWYQQGPGQDPQFLISFYEKMQSDKGSIPDRFSAQQFSDYHSELNMSSLELGDSALYFCASSNPGQGNTEAFFGQGTRLTVV.

The chain links TRBV7-2 to TRBJ2-5, with 12 bases that match TRBD2. This CDR3 contains 16 residues. V lost 5 bases, J lost 2 bases, and 6 bases stayed unmatched. Germline V CDR1 and CDR2: SGHTA, FQGNSA. The chain's CDR3 is CASSITSGGRQETQYF. DNA of the CDR3: TGTGCCAGCAGCATCACTAGCGGGGGGCGGCAAGAGACCCAGTACTTC.